These T cell receptor beta chains were read from a single sample in a study of blood T cells in healthy people across ages. In TCRdb, the 5' RACE reads were re-called with MiXCR into one record per CDR3 protein. This sample has 1,800,000 or so distinct CDR3 sequences, with about 39% found just once. The sample was blood. These receptors all stem from a human donor in good health. Both conserved end residues are part of each CDR3. Each record gives: CDR3 protein, CDR3 DNA, clone size, V gene, J gene, D gene. D genes are given only for firm matches. Clone size appears in some rows only: once, few, many, or a class for an expanded clone.

CDR3: CASSQDWSLYNEQFF
DNA: TGTGCCAGCAGCCAAGACTGGTCTCTCTACAATGAGCAGTTCTTC
size: NA
V: TRBV14
J: TRBJ2-1
D: NA

CDR3: CAGRQNTDTQYF
DNA: TGTGCCGGCAGACAAAACACAGATACGCAGTATTTT
size: NA
V: TRBV7-2
J: TRBJ2-3
D: NA

CDR3: CASSYEVPGVETQYF
DNA: TGTGCCAGCAGTTATGAGGTACCGGGGGTAGAGACCCAGTACTTC
size: NA
V: TRBV6-6
J: TRBJ2-5
D: NA

CDR3: CASRPRRGGHEQYF
DNA: TGTGCCAGCAGACCCCGAAGGGGGGGCCACGAGCAGTACTTC
size: NA
V: TRBV12-3/TRBV12-4
J: TRBJ2-7
D: NA

CDR3: CASSLTGGRMVGGTEAFF
DNA: TGTGCCAGCAGCTTAACTGGGGGTAGGATGGTAGGTGGAACTGAAGCTTTCTTT
size: NA
V: TRBV7-3
J: TRBJ1-1
D: NA

CDR3: CASRGSGPLWYGYTF
DNA: TGTGCCAGCAGGGGATCGGGGCCACTTTGGTATGGCTACACCTTC
size: NA
V: TRBV12-3/TRBV12-4
J: TRBJ1-2
D: NA

CDR3: CASSSSGLVDEQYF
DNA: TGTGCCAGCAGTTCCTCAGGGCTGGTTGACGAGCAGTACTTC
size: NA
V: TRBV6-5
J: TRBJ2-7
D: NA

CDR3: CASSVNGVVNTEAFF
DNA: TGTGCCAGCAGTGTTAACGGGGTAGTGAACACTGAAGCTTTCTTT
size: NA
V: TRBV2
J: TRBJ1-1
D: NA

CDR3: CASSTNTGTREQFF
DNA: TGTGCCAGCAGCACCAACACCGGGACTAGAGAGCAGTTCTTC
size: NA
V: TRBV13
J: TRBJ2-1
D: TRBD2

CDR3: CATSETGFYGYTF
DNA: TGTGCCACCAGTGAAACAGGGTTCTATGGCTACACCTTC
size: few
V: TRBV24-1
J: TRBJ1-2
D: NA

CDR3: CSVGTDTYEQYF
DNA: TGCAGCGTAGGGACGGATACCTACGAGCAGTACTTC
size: once
V: TRBV29-1
J: TRBJ2-7
D: NA

CDR3: CAIGQGRPQETQYF
DNA: TGTGCCATCGGACAGGGACGCCCCCAAGAGACCCAGTACTTC
size: NA
V: TRBV10-3
J: TRBJ2-5
D: TRBD1

CDR3: CASSDSPGQGYGYTF
DNA: TGTGCCAGCAGCGACTCCCCGGGACAGGGCTATGGCTACACCTTC
size: few
V: TRBV13
J: TRBJ1-2
D: TRBD1

CDR3: CASSLQEGFEQYF
DNA: TGTGCCAGCAGTCTCCAAGAGGGGTTCGAGCAGTACTTC
size: few
V: TRBV27
J: TRBJ2-7
D: NA

CDR3: CASSLSGPQNYGYTF
DNA: TGTGCCAGCAGTTTATCAGGACCCCAGAACTATGGCTACACCTTC
size: few
V: TRBV12-3/TRBV12-4
J: TRBJ1-2
D: NA

CDR3: CASSLGTGKDYNYGYTF
DNA: TGTGCCAGCAGCTTGGGGACAGGGAAAGATTATAACTATGGCTACACCTTC
size: NA
V: TRBV7-6
J: TRBJ1-2
D: TRBD1

CDR3: CASSRQQGRRDSGANVLTF
DNA: TGTGCCAGCAGTCGTCAACAGGGGAGGAGGGACTCTGGGGCCAACGTCCTGACTTTC
size: NA
V: TRBV6-2/TRBV6-3
J: TRBJ2-6
D: NA

CDR3: CASRLTGRKWEQYF
DNA: TGTGCCAGCAGACTGACAGGGAGGAAGTGGGAGCAGTACTTC
size: NA
V: TRBV6-2/TRBV6-3
J: TRBJ2-5
D: NA

CDR3: CSASGGVPNEQYF
DNA: TGCAGTGCTTCCGGGGGGGTTCCTAACGAGCAGTACTTC
size: NA
V: TRBV20-1
J: TRBJ2-7
D: TRBD2

CDR3: CASSAMGTPQETQYF
DNA: TGTGCCAGCAGCGCAATGGGGACGCCCCAAGAGACCCAGTACTTC
size: NA
V: TRBV9
J: TRBJ2-5
D: NA

CDR3: CSASPVWGGQETQYF
DNA: TGCAGTGCTAGCCCTGTGTGGGGGGGACAAGAGACCCAGTACTTC
size: NA
V: TRBV20-1
J: TRBJ2-5
D: TRBD2

CDR3: CTSSPKTSGENNEQFF
DNA: TGCACCAGCAGCCCAAAGACTAGCGGAGAAAACAATGAGCAGTTCTTC
size: NA
V: TRBV1
J: TRBJ2-1
D: NA

CDR3: CASSSLAGGAAEQYF
DNA: TGTGCCAGCAGTTCACTAGCGGGAGGCGCGGCCGAGCAGTACTTC
size: NA
V: TRBV27
J: TRBJ2-7
D: TRBD2

CDR3: CASSLDLSQDRYMNTEAFF
DNA: TGTGCCAGCAGCTTGGATCTATCGCAGGATCGGTATATGAACACTGAAGCTTTCTTT
size: few
V: TRBV5-5
J: TRBJ1-1
D: NA

CDR3: CSAVRVDTQYF
DNA: TGCAGTGCTGTAAGAGTAGATACGCAGTATTTT
size: NA
V: TRBV20-1
J: TRBJ2-3
D: NA

CDR3: CVSRAGPYGQYF
DNA: TGTGTCAGCAGGGCGGGGCCCTACGGGCAGTACTTC
size: NA
V: TRBV11-2
J: TRBJ2-4
D: NA

CDR3: CASSLRSRGTGTQYF
DNA: TGTGCCAGCAGCTTACGTAGCAGGGGGACAGGTACGCAGTATTTT
size: NA
V: TRBV7-3
J: TRBJ2-3
D: TRBD1

CDR3: CSALGSYEQYF
DNA: TGCAGTGCCCTCGGCTCCTACGAGCAGTACTTC
size: few
V: TRBV20-1
J: TRBJ2-7
D: NA

CDR3: CASSLDEGRGYTF
DNA: TGTGCCAGCAGCTTAGATGAAGGAAGAGGCTACACCTTC
size: few
V: TRBV11-3
J: TRBJ1-2
D: NA

CDR3: CTSSQEQGIYYGYTF
DNA: TGCACCAGCAGCCAAGAACAGGGCATTTACTATGGCTACACCTTC
size: once
V: TRBV4-1
J: TRBJ1-2
D: NA

CDR3: CASSQIGGDYNEQFF
DNA: TGTGCCAGCAGCCAAATAGGGGGCGACTACAATGAGCAGTTCTTC
size: few
V: TRBV6-2/TRBV6-3
J: TRBJ2-1
D: TRBD1

CDR3: CASSYSDRDHYGYTF
DNA: TGTGCCAGCAGCTACTCCGACAGGGACCACTATGGCTACACCTTC
size: NA
V: TRBV11-1
J: TRBJ1-2
D: TRBD1

CDR3: CAISRGSNQPQHF
DNA: TGTGCCATCTCCAGGGGAAGCAATCAGCCCCAGCATTTT
size: few
V: TRBV10-3
J: TRBJ1-5
D: NA

CDR3: CSVEFVARRSGERFF
DNA: TGCAGCGTTGAGTTTGTGGCCAGGAGGTCCGGGGAGCGGTTTTTT
size: NA
V: TRBV29-1
J: TRBJ2-2
D: NA

CDR3: CATRRDSPRTQYF
DNA: TGTGCCACCAGGAGGGACAGCCCACGGACCCAGTACTTC
size: NA
V: TRBV24-1
J: TRBJ2-5
D: TRBD1

CDR3: CASGTSGALHNEQFF
DNA: TGCGCCAGCGGGACTAGCGGGGCCTTGCACAATGAGCAGTTCTTC
size: NA
V: TRBV5-1
J: TRBJ2-1
D: TRBD2

CDR3: CASSVGRNSYEQYF
DNA: TGTGCCAGCAGCGTAGGACGGAACTCCTACGAGCAGTACTTC
size: NA
V: TRBV7-2
J: TRBJ2-7
D: NA

CDR3: CASSIGGIWMNSPLHF
DNA: TGTGCCAGTAGTATAGGGGGGATTTGGATGAATTCACCCCTCCACTTT
size: NA
V: TRBV19
J: TRBJ1-6
D: NA

CDR3: CATSTQGETEAFF
DNA: TGTGCCACCAGCACTCAGGGTGAGACTGAAGCTTTCTTT
size: NA
V: TRBV15
J: TRBJ1-1
D: NA

CDR3: CVSSPYRGSYEQYF
DNA: TGTGTCAGCAGCCCGTACAGGGGGTCCTACGAGCAGTACTTC
size: NA
V: TRBV5-5
J: TRBJ2-7
D: TRBD1

CDR3: CAIRAGTTTSEKLFF
DNA: TGTGCCATCAGGGCCGGGACAACCACCTCGGAAAAACTGTTTTTT
size: few
V: TRBV10-3
J: TRBJ1-4
D: NA

CDR3: CASSTGYYEKLFF
DNA: TGTGCCAGCAGTACTGGGTACTACGAAAAACTGTTTTTT
size: once
V: TRBV28
J: TRBJ1-4
D: NA

CDR3: CSVDRVEDEQFF
DNA: TGCAGCGTGGACAGGGTGGAAGATGAGCAGTTCTTC
size: few
V: TRBV29-1
J: TRBJ2-1
D: TRBD1

CDR3: CASNWGGSSYNSPLHF
DNA: TGTGCCAGCAACTGGGGAGGGAGCTCCTATAATTCACCCCTCCACTTT
size: NA
V: TRBV28
J: TRBJ1-6
D: NA

CDR3: CASNPGQNTGSLHF
DNA: TGCGCCAGCAATCCGGGACAAAATACGGGATCCCTCCACTTT
size: NA
V: TRBV10-2
J: TRBJ1-6
D: NA

CDR3: CASSLGLGGFHEQYF
DNA: TGTGCCAGCAGTTTGGGGTTGGGGGGCTTCCACGAGCAGTACTTC
size: NA
V: TRBV28
J: TRBJ2-7
D: NA

CDR3: CASSFAQGGDTEAFF
DNA: TGTGCCAGCAGTTTCGCGCAAGGGGGGGACACTGAAGCTTTCTTT
size: NA
V: TRBV28
J: TRBJ1-1
D: NA

CDR3: CASSYSAERGGAFF
DNA: TGTGCCAGCAGTTACTCCGCCGAAAGGGGGGGAGCTTTCTTT
size: many
V: TRBV6-2/TRBV6-3
J: TRBJ1-1
D: NA

CDR3: CAISESTGSAQYF
DNA: TGTGCCATCAGTGAGTCGACAGGGTCGGCCCAGTACTTC
size: few
V: TRBV10-3
J: TRBJ2-5
D: TRBD1

CDR3: CASSQGGTGLEAFF
DNA: TGCGCCAGCAGCCAAGGCGGAACAGGCCTCGAAGCTTTCTTT
size: NA
V: TRBV4-3
J: TRBJ1-1
D: NA

CDR3: CASRIYRGRYYEQYF
DNA: TGTGCCAGCAGGATTTACAGGGGGCGATACTACGAGCAGTACTTC
size: NA
V: TRBV11-3
J: TRBJ2-7
D: TRBD1